The clone carrying this T cell receptor beta chain was seen only once. J was trimmed by 5 bases and V by 0 bases; bases with no gene match: 2. This CDR3 comprises 15 residues. Germline V gene data show CDR1 as LNHNV and CDR2 as YYDKDF (reference sequence). This entry is derived from a study of T cell changes during pregnancy in multiple sclerosis. Clones were sequenced by immunoSEQ multiplex PCR, and TCRdb holds only the in-frame ones, with some missing. Here the sample spans 40,000 to 45,000 clones, nearly 90% being singletons. The material sequenced was CD4+ T cells from peripheral blood mononuclear cells, taken in the first trimester of pregnancy. The genes are TRBV15 and TRBJ1-4; 8 bases line up with TRBD1. This TCR came from a female donor with multiple sclerosis, enrolled in a pregnancy study. For the CDR3, the DNA is TGTGCCACCAGCAGAGATAGACAGGGGAATGAAAAACTGTTTTTT. Protein: CATSRDRQGNEKLFF.